This T cell receptor beta chain was identified in a study of identical twins. TCRdb re-analysed the 5' RACE reads in MiXCR, keeping a single row per CDR3 protein. The sample includes hundreds of thousands of distinct CDR3 sequences, around 6% seen only once; the top ten take roughly 1.8%. CDR3 length: 14 residues. With 7 bases clipped from V and 5 bases from J, the junction kept 10 bases outside the gene matches. CDR1 and CDR2 from the germline V gene are MNHNS and SASEGT. Healthy Caucasians provided all donations. Sequencing input: naive T cells sorted from blood. The TCR originated in a man aged 18 to 30 in good health. This chain connects TRBV6-1 to TRBJ1-2; TRBD1 agrees at 7 bases. The DNA for the CDR3 is TGTGCCAGCAACAACAGGGGACCTGCTTATGGCTACACCTTC. It encodes CASNNRGPAYGYTF.